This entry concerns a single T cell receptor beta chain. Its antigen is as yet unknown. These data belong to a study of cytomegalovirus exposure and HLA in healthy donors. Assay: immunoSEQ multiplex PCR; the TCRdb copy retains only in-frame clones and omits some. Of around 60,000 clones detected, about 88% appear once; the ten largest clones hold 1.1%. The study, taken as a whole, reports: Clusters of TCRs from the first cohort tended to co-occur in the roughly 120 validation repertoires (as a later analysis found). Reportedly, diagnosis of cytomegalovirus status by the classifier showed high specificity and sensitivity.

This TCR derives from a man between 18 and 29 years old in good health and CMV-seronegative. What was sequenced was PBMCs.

The CDR3 DNA follows: TGTGCCAGCAGCTTAAGTCCTAGCGCGGGGAATGAGCAGTTCTTC. This gives the protein CASSLSPSAGNEQFF. The J gene is TRBJ2-1, the V gene TRBV11-2; D is perhaps TRBD2 (6 bases). Germline V gives CDR1 SGHAT, CDR2 FQNNGV. The CDR3 totals 15 residues. With 2 bases removed from V and 7 bases from J, the gap between germline ends came to 15 bases.